This T cell receptor beta chain was sequenced in a study of shared clonotypes between healthy human individuals. Naive CD8 cells lacked CD45RO, underwent positive selection for CCR7 and left out terminally differentiated effector memory CD45RA+ cells. The CDR3 sequence is 12 residues long. Germline CDR1 is PRHDT and CDR2 is FYEKMQ (reference sequence). Trimming left V 3 bases short and J 5 bases short, with 4 bases between. Some 30,000 T cell genomes, or roughly 200 ng DNA, went into the sorted-subset replicate PCRs. Original handling: ImmunoSEQ only sent back junction sequences with no quality scores, so filtering was done differently. Clones were read by immunoSEQ multiplex PCR, and TCRdb kept only the in-frame ones, dropping some. The DNA gave D and trimming, while V, J and clone size come from that table. The sample shows 2 million to 2.5 million clones, roughly 91% of them seen only once. As for this clone: Its specificity is not known.

Notes on the study in general: Blood alone was sampled, and tissue repertoires likely differ. Naive CD4 clonotype sharing across several donors was around 5%.

The V gene is TRBV13, the J gene TRBJ2-2; D gene ambiguous. This receptor was taken from a man younger than 30 in good health. Some clones in this sample may be carry-over from other donors' samples. The sequenced material came from naive CD8+ T cells from PBMCs. In nucleotides, the CDR3 is TGTGCCAGCAGCTTCGGGACCGGGGAGCTGTTTTTT. It codes for CASSFGTGELFF.